The 12 T cell receptor beta chains below were found in one sample sequenced in a study of T cells in Graves' hyperthyroidism and ophthalmopathy (dated by TCRdb to the late 2010s). The library was made by multiplex PCR. The instrument given in TCRdb is Illumina HiSeq 2000. The TCR beta CDR3 regions were amplified from RNA transcripts. The TCR CDR3 was subjected to a first round of RT-PCR using the HTBI primer set and the Qiagen OneStep RT-PCR kit. The public reads were reanalyzed by TCRdb: fastp trimming at Q25, MiXCR alignment, in-frame beta chains only. Here each entry gathers all rows of one CDR3 protein and keeps the most common genes and DNA. The sample table contains more than 550,000 distinct CDR3 sequences; only one count was recorded for under 20% of them. The ten largest account for around 15% of the sample. Sequenced material: blood. The receptors derive from a woman between 50 and 59 years old with Graves' hyperthyroidism that later progressed to Graves' ophthalmopathy.

In this sample, this clonotype turned up a few times. V usage is TRBV29-1 and J usage is TRBJ1-5, with D maybe TRBD1 (5 bases). The CDR3 extends over 13 amino acids. V shed 5 bases and J shed 6 bases, with 14 bases lying between them. The germline V gene has CDR1 SQVTM and CDR2 ANQGSEA. The DNA for the CDR3 is TGCAGCGTTACCCATGGGGGGGGTCAGCCCCAGCATTTT. It yields the protein CSVTHGGGQPQHF.

This chain links TRBV5-8 with TRBJ2-2, with a tentative D call TRBD1 (6 bases). The CDR3 is made up of 13 amino acids. The V gene's germline CDR1 is SGHTS and CDR2 YDEGEE. Trimming removed 2 bases from V and 7 bases from J, with 9 bases in between. The CDR3 DNA reads TGTGCCAGCAGCTTCGAGGGGGTCGGGGAGCTGTTTTTT. This sequence encodes CASSFEGVGELFF.

This clonotype was seen at least ten times. V gene TRBV3-1 combines with J gene TRBJ2-5; D perhaps matches TRBD1 (5 bases). The CDR3 consists of 18 residues. Trimming cost V 1 base and J 4 bases, with 22 bases left between them. Germline V lookup: CDR1 LGHDT, CDR2 YNNKEL (reference sequence). CDR3 amino acids: CASSQVVDAQGSRETQYF. The CDR3 DNA follows: TGTGCCAGCAGCCAAGTGGTGGACGCCCAGGGATCGCGAGAGACCCAGTACTTC.

This clonotype was observed many times. The chain carries TRBV2 and TRBJ1-2, with 9 bases that match TRBD1. CDR1 and CDR2 from the germline V gene are SNHLY and FYNNEI. V dropped 6 bases and J dropped 7; count of bases not matched to a gene: 12. This CDR3 spans 15 amino acids. CDR3 sequence (DNA): TGTGCCAGCAGCAGCTGGGGACAGGGAGTAGTTGGCTACACCTTC. Amino acids: CASSSWGQGVVGYTF.

The J gene is TRBJ1-4, the V gene TRBV7-8, with D possibly TRBD1 on 5 matching bases. Trimming took 5 bases from V and 4 from J, leaving 17 bases between them. The CDR3 spans 16 residues. CDR1 is SGHVS, CDR2 FQNEAQ, per germline. The CDR3 is CASSAKFAGLNEKLFF. CDR3 nucleotide sequence: TGTGCCAGCAGCGCGAAATTTGCAGGGCTTAATGAAAAACTGTTTTTT.

This clonotype was detected many times. Here the CDR3 DNA reads TGTGCCAGCAGCCAAGTCGGCGGGGCGGTCCAAGAGACCCAGTACTTC. This encodes CASSQVGGAVQETQYF. The V and J genes are TRBV3-1 and TRBJ2-5; perhaps TRBD2 as D (6 bases). Germline V lookup: CDR1 LGHDT, CDR2 YNNKEL (reference sequence). The CDR3 covers 16 residues. Trimming removed 1 base from V and 1 base from J, with 13 bases in between.

This clonotype has a count of ten or more. V and J are TRBV5-1 and TRBJ2-1, with TRBD1 matching over 8 bases. The CDR3 extends over 15 amino acids. The V segment lost 5 bases and the J segment 7 bases; nucleotides outside the gene matches: 11. Germline V lookup: CDR1 SGHRS, CDR2 YFSETQ. The CDR3 here is CASRGRDRQWNEQFF. As DNA, the CDR3 is TGCGCCAGCAGGGGTAGGGACAGGCAATGGAATGAGCAGTTCTTC.

Notes on this clonotype: This may stem from a read error, because a much larger clone lies one nucleotide away. The gene calls are TRBV12-3 or TRBV12-4 and TRBJ1-1; D uncertain. The CDR3 consists of 15 residues. The DNA of the CDR3 is TGTGCCAGCAGTTTAAGGTTAATCAAAAAAACTGGAGCTTTCTTT. Amino acid sequence: CASSLRLIKKTGAFF.

This clonotype was seen at least ten times. The chain joins TRBV7-6 to TRBJ1-1, with D unresolved. V dropped 5 bases and J dropped 6 bases, with 19 bases sitting between them. Germline V CDR1 and CDR2: SGHVS, FNYEAQ. The CDR3 is 15 amino acids. Here the CDR3 DNA reads TGTGCCAGCAGCCCCTGGGCCCACCCTTTTGCTGAAGCTTTCTTT. This encodes CASSPWAHPFAEAFF.

The sample holds a few counts of this clonotype. The chain uses TRBV9 and TRBJ2-3, with D tentatively TRBD1 (5 bases). V shed 2 bases and J shed 5 bases, with 12 bases lying between them. CDR3 length: 14 amino acids. Germline V gives CDR1 SGDLS, CDR2 YYNGEE. The DNA for the CDR3 is TGTGCCAGCAGCGTGGGGCTCTTAGAAGATACGCAGTATTTT. Translated: CASSVGLLEDTQYF.

The gene calls are TRBV30 and TRBJ2-5; 12 bases fit TRBD1. CDR1 GTSNPN and CDR2 SVGIG come from the germline V gene (reference sequence). CDR3 length: 15 amino acids. The V and J ends lost 3 bases and 5 bases, in that order; junction bases with no gene match: 7. The CDR3 coding sequence is TGTGCCTGGAGCAGCGGGACAGGGGGCGCGGAGACCCAGTACTTC. This encodes CAWSSGTGGAETQYF.

CDR3 DNA sequence: TGTGCCAGCAACACCCTTACTAGCGGTCTAGCCAAAAACATTCAGTACTTC. It specifies CASNTLTSGLAKNIQYF. V is TRBV6-2 or TRBV6-3 and J is TRBJ2-4; 8 bases are a match to TRBD2. V dropped 7 bases and J dropped 0; count of bases not matched to a gene: 11. Germline assignment: CDR1 MNHEY and CDR2 SVGEGT. This CDR3 spans 17 amino acids.